This T cell receptor (beta chain) emerged from a study of T cell responses to AZD1222 COVID-19 vaccine. Germline CDR1 LNHDA, CDR2 SQIVND (reference sequence). V was pared by 5 bases and J by 2 bases, with 5 bases of the junction left unmatched. The CDR3 runs to 14 residues. Data came from immunoSEQ multiplex PCR; TCRdb stores just in-frame clones and leaves some out. The sample lists 150,000 to 200,000 clones; 85% to 90% were seen once. The sequencing used peripheral blood, collected on day 0 of AZD1222 vaccination. The sequence was collected from an adult in good health. This chain uses TRBV19 with TRBJ1-2; 7 bases are a match to TRBD1. The DNA for the CDR3 is TGTGCCAGTAGTCCGACGACAGGGAACTATGGCTACACCTTC. It encodes CASSPTTGNYGYTF.